These 4 T cell receptor beta chains were sequenced from one sample in a study of T cell responses to AZD1222 COVID-19 vaccine. Repertoires were generated with immunoSEQ multiplex PCR, while TCRdb's copy carries only in-frame clones and drops some. The data show approximately 100,000 clones, roughly nine tenths seen once. Specimen: peripheral blood, collected 28 days after the second dose of the MenACWY control vaccine. These receptors originate from an adult who received the MenACWY meningococcal vaccine as a control.

The J gene is TRBJ2-7, the V gene TRBV10-2; TRBD2 agrees at 7 bases. Germline lookup yields CDR1 WSHSY and CDR2 SAAADI. The trim removed 7 bases at V and 2 bases at J, leaving 8 bases unmatched. The CDR3 contains 14 residues. CDR3 residues: CASIVAGVTYEQYF. The CDR3 DNA sequence: TGCGCCAGCATCGTGGCGGGGGTGACCTACGAGCAGTACTTC.

This clone was counted between two and nine times. The chain has TRBV6-5 and TRBJ1-1; no firm D call. CDR1 and CDR2 from the germline V gene are MNHEY and SVGAGI. The CDR3 extends over 13 amino acids. V lost 2 bases to trimming and J lost 1 base, with 5 bases between them. The CDR3 region is CASSYMGNTEAFF. CDR3 sequence (DNA): TGTGCCAGCAGTTACATGGGGAACACTGAAGCTTTCTTT.

CDR3 nucleotides: TGTGCCAGCAGTTACTCGGCCAGTTCCCTCGGTCACGCCAAAAACATTCAGTACTTC. This encodes CASSYSASSLGHAKNIQYF. The gene calls are TRBV6-2 or TRBV6-3 and TRBJ2-4; D not resolved. This CDR3 has 19 residues. Germline CDR1 MNHEY, CDR2 SVGEGT. Trimming stripped 0 bases from V and 1 base from J, with 19 bases between.

The chain joins TRBV5-8 to TRBJ2-1, with 7 bases identical to TRBD1. The CDR3 contains 15 residues. With V trimmed by 0 bases and J by 7 bases, 7 bases remained unmatched. Germline V lookup: CDR1 SGHTS, CDR2 YDEGEE. CDR3 DNA sequence: TGTGCCAGCAGCTTGGTAGGGGGCGTCAGGAATGAGCAGTTCTTC. Its protein product is CASSLVGGVRNEQFF. The variable domain in full, completed from reference TRBV5-8 and TRBJ2-1, reads EAGVTQSPTHLIKTRGQQATLRCSPISGHTSVYWYQQALGLGLQFLLWYDEGEERNRGNFPPRFSGRQFPNYSSELNVNALELEDSALYLCASSLVGGVRNEQFFGPGTRLTVL.